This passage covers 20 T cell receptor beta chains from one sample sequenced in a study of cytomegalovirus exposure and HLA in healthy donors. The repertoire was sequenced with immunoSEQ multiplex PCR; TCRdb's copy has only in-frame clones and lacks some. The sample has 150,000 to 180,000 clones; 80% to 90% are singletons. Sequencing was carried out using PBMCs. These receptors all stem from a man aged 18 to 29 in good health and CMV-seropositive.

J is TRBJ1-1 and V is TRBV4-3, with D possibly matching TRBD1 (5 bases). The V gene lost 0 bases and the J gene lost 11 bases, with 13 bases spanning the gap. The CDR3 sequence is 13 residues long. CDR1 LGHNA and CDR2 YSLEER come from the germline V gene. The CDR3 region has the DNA TGCGCCAGCAGCCAAGATGGACGGGAGGGGGCTTTCTTT. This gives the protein CASSQDGREGAFF.

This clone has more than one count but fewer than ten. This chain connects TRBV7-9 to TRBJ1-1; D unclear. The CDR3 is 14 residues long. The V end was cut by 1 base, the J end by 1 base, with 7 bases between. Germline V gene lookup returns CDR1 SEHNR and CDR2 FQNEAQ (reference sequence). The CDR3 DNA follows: TGTGCCAGCAGCTTAGGCGGGAGGAACACTGAAGCTTTCTTT. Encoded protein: CASSLGGRNTEAFF.

CDR3 sequence reads: CASTSAGWGTEAFF. CDR3 coding DNA: TGTGCCAGCACCTCGGCGGGTTGGGGCACTGAAGCTTTCTTT. This chain uses TRBV6-5 with TRBJ1-1; D remains unclear. Per the germline V gene, CDR1 is MNHEY and CDR2 is SVGAGI. The V gene lost 7 bases and the J gene lost 4 bases, with 16 bases spanning the gap. This CDR3 has 14 amino acids.

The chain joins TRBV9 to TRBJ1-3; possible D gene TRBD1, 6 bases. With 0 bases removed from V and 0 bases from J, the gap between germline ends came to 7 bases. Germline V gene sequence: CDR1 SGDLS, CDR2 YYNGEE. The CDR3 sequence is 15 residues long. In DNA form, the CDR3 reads TGTGCCAGCAGCGTAGAGGGGGTCTCTGGAAACACCATATATTTT. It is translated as CASSVEGVSGNTIYF.

DNA for the CDR3: TGTGCCAGCAGCTCAGGGGGGAGCTCCTACAATGAGCAGTTCTTC. Protein product: CASSSGGSSYNEQFF. The chain uses TRBV5-6 and TRBJ2-1, with D tentatively TRBD1 (7 bases). V was shortened by 3 bases and J by 0 bases, with 10 bases between the two germline ends. The CDR3 spans 15 residues. Germline V gene sequence: CDR1 SGHDT, CDR2 YYEEEE.

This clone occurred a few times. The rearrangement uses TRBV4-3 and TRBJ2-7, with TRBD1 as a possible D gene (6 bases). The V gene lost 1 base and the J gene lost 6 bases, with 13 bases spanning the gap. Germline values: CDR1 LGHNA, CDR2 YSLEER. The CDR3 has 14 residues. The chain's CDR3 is CASSQGQGKGEQYF. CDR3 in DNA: TGCGCCAGCAGCCAAGGCCAGGGGAAAGGCGAGCAGTACTTC.

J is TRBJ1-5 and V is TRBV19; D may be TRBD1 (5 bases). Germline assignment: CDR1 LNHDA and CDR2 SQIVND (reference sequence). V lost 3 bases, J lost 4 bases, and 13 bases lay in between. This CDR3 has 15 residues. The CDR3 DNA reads TGTGCCAGTAGTATCGCGGGGGGATTAAATCAGCCCCAGCATTTT. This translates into CASSIAGGLNQPQHF.

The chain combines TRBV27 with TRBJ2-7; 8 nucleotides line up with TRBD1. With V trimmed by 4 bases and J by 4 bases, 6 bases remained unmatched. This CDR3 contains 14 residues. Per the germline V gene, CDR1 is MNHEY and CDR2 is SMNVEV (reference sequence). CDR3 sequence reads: CASSSGTGGYEQYF. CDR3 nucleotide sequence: TGTGCCAGCAGTTCCGGGACAGGAGGATACGAGCAGTACTTC.

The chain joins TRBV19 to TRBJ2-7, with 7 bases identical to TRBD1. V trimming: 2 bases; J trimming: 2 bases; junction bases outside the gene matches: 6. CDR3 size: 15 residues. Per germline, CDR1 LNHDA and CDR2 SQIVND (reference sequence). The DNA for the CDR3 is TGTGCCAGTAGTATATCCCCGACAGGGCCCTACGAGCAGTACTTC. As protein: CASSISPTGPYEQYF.

The CDR3 sequence: CASRKAGGRTDTQYF. The DNA of the CDR3 is TGTGCCAGCAGAAAAGCGGGGGGGAGGACAGATACGCAGTATTTT. The chain links TRBV6-5 to TRBJ2-3, with TRBD2 matching 10 bases. The CDR3 length is 15 residues. Per the germline V gene, CDR1 is MNHEY and CDR2 is SVGAGI. V gave up 6 bases and J gave up 3 bases; unmatched junction bases: 6.

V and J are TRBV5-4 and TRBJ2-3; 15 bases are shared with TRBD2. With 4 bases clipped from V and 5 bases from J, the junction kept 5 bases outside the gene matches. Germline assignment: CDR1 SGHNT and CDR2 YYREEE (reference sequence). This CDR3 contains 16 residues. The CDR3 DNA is TGTGCCAGCAGCATGGGGACTAGCGGGAGGCTAGATACGCAGTATTTT. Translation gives CASSMGTSGRLDTQYF.

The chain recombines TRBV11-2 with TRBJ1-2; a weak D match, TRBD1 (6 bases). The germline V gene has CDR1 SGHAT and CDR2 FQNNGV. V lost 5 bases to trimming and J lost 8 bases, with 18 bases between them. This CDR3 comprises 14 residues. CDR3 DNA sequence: TGTGCCAGCAGCCGGTCGCTAGGGGGTGAAGGCTACACCTTC. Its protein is CASSRSLGGEGYTF.

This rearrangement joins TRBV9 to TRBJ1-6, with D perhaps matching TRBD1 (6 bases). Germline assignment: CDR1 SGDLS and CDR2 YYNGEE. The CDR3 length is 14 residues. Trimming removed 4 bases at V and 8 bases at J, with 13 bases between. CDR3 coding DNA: TGTGCCAGCAGCCGAAGGGGGGGGGATTCACCCCTCCACTTT. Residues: CASSRRGGDSPLHF.

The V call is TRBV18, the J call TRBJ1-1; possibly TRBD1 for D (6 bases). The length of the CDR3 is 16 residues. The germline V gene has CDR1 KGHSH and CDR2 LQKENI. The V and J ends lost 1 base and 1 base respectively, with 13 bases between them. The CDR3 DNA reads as TGTGCCAGCTCACCACAGAAGGGACACCGGAACACTGAAGCTTTCTTT. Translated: CASSPQKGHRNTEAFF.

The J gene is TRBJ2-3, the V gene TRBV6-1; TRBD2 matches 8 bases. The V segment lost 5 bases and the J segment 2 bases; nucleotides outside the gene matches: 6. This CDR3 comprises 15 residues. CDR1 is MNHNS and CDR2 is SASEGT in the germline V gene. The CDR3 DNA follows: TGTGCCAGCAGTTCACTAGCGGATTACACAGATACGCAGTATTTT. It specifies CASSSLADYTDTQYF.

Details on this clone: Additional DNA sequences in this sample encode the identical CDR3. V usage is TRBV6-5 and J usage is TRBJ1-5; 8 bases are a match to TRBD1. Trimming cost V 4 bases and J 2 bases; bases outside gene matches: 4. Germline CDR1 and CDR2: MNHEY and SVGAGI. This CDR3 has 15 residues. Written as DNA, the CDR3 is TGTGCCAGCAGTTCGGACAGGGTGGGCAATCAGCCCCAGCATTTT. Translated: CASSSDRVGNQPQHF.

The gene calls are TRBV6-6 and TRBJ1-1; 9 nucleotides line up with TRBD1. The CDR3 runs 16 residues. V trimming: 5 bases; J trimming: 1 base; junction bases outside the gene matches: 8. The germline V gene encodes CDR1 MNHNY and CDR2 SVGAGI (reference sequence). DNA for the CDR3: TGTGCCAGCAGTCTTACGACAGGGGGACGGAACACTGAAGCTTTCTTT. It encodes CASSLTTGGRNTEAFF.

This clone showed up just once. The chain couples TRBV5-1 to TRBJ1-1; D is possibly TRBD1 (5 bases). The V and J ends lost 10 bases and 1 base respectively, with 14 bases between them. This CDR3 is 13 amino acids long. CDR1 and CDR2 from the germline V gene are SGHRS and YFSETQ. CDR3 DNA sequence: TGCGCCTCGGGCAGGGAGGGGAACACTGAAGCTTTCTTT. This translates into CASGREGNTEAFF.

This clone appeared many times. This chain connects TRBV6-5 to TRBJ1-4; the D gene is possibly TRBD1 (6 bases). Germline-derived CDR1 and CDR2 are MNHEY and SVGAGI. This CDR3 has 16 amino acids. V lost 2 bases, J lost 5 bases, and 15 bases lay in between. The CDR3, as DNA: TGTGCCAGCAGTTACACGGACAGTCGTTTCAATGAAAAACTGTTTTTT. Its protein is CASSYTDSRFNEKLFF.

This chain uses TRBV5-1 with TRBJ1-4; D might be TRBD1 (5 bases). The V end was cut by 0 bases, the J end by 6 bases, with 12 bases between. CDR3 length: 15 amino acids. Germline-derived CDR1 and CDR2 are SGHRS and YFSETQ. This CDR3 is CASSLAGGTDEKLFF. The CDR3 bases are TGCGCCAGCAGCTTGGCCGGAGGGACGGATGAAAAACTGTTTTTT.